These T cell receptor beta chains were read from a single sample in a study of blood T cell repertoires in COVID-19. Assay used: immunoSEQ multiplex PCR; TCRdb lists only in-frame clones, some missing. In the table there are hundreds of thousands of clones, around nine tenths of which are singletons. Sequencing was carried out using peripheral blood. Receptor source: a woman in her late teens or twenties who had recovered from COVID-19. Both conserved end residues are part of each CDR3. D genes are given only for firm matches. Not every row has a clone size; where given, it reads once, few, many or a size class.

v_gene,j_gene,d_gene,abundance,CDR3aa,CDR3nt
TRBV27,TRBJ1-3,NA,NA,CASSLFSGSGNTIYF,TGTGCCAGCAGTTTATTTAGCGGCTCTGGAAACACCATATATTTT
TRBV14,TRBJ1-2,NA,NA,CASSQEGGYGYTF,TGTGCCAGCAGCCAAGAAGGGGGCTATGGCTACACCTTC
TRBV10-2,TRBJ2-5,NA,NA,CASSEVRFQETQYF,TGCGCCAGCAGTGAAGTGCGGTTCCAAGAGACCCAGTACTTC
TRBV6-5,TRBJ2-7,NA,NA,CASSYSGTHAYEQYF,TGTGCCAGCAGTTACTCCGGGACACACGCCTACGAGCAGTACTTC
TRBV14,TRBJ2-2,TRBD2,NA,CASSQVPAGGLTGELFF,TGTGCCAGCAGCCAAGTTCCCGCGGGAGGCCTGACCGGGGAGCTGTTTTTT
TRBV12-3/TRBV12-4,TRBJ1-3,NA,NA,CASKGAGNTIYF,TGTGCCAGCAAAGGGGCCGGAAACACCATATATTTT
TRBV7-2,TRBJ2-7,NA,NA,CASSSIAEGPQYEQYF,TGTGCCAGCAGCTCGATAGCGGAAGGGCCTCAGTACGAGCAGTACTTC
TRBV12-5,TRBJ2-7,TRBD1,NA,CASGLGKLPLSDRGLYEQYF,TGTGCTAGTGGTTTGGGTAAACTTCCCCTATCGGACAGGGGGCTCTACGAGCAGTACTTC
TRBV19,TRBJ1-5,TRBD1,NA,CASSHRPGQRNQPQHF,TGTGCCAGTAGTCACCGGCCGGGACAGAGGAATCAGCCCCAGCATTTT
TRBV4-2,TRBJ1-4,TRBD1,once,CASSQDQGAGEKLFF,TGTGCCAGCAGCCAAGATCAGGGGGCGGGTGAAAAACTGTTTTTT
TRBV5-1,TRBJ1-2,TRBD1,NA,CASSISGTEIRGYTF,TGCGCCAGCAGCATATCCGGGACAGAAATCCGTGGCTACACCTTC
TRBV6-5,TRBJ2-1,NA,NA,CASRSPQGLEFF,TGTGCCAGCAGGTCGCCCCAGGGTCTGGAGTTCTTC
TRBV7-8,TRBJ1-2,NA,NA,CASSLGGTDGYTF,TGTGCCAGCAGCTTAGGCGGGACGGATGGCTACACCTTC
TRBV7-2,TRBJ1-5,NA,few,CASSSDSHQPQHF,TGTGCCAGCAGCTCGGACAGCCATCAGCCCCAGCATTTT
TRBV18,TRBJ2-5,TRBD1,NA,CASSPTGLRETQYF,TGTGCCAGCTCACCGACAGGGTTAAGAGAGACCCAGTACTTC
TRBV6-2/TRBV6-3,TRBJ1-1,TRBD1,few,CASSSQGDTEAFF,TGTGCCAGCAGTTCTCAGGGGGACACTGAAGCTTTCTTT
TRBV7-3,TRBJ2-3,NA,NA,CASSLTLTGTDTQYF,TGTGCCAGCAGCTTAACGTTGACAGGCACAGATACGCAGTATTTT
TRBV25-1,TRBJ2-3,TRBD1,few,CASSDPRTGAPGPDTQYF,TGTGCCAGCAGTGACCCCCGGACAGGGGCTCCCGGCCCAGATACGCAGTATTTT
TRBV5-1,TRBJ1-4,NA,NA,CASSLGDVDEKLFF,TGCGCCAGCAGCTTGGGAGATGTGGATGAAAAACTGTTTTTT
TRBV19,TRBJ2-7,NA,NA,CASKGRGRGYEQYF,TGTGCCAGTAAGGGGAGGGGCAGGGGCTACGAGCAGTACTTC
TRBV29-1,TRBJ2-4,TRBD2,NA,CSVAGVAGGGLAKNIQYF,TGCAGCGTTGCTGGAGTAGCGGGAGGAGGGCTGGCCAAAAACATTCAGTACTTC
TRBV7-3,TRBJ2-1,NA,NA,CASSLGVSGTYNEQFF,TGTGCCAGCAGCTTAGGGGTTAGCGGCACCTACAATGAGCAGTTCTTC
TRBV27,TRBJ1-4,NA,NA,CASSPLLQGNGKLFF,TGTGCCAGCAGTCCACTACTTCAGGGGAACGGAAAACTGTTTTTT
TRBV24-1,TRBJ1-2,TRBD1,NA,CATAGTGGPGYTF,TGTGCCACCGCCGGGACAGGGGGCCCTGGCTACACCTTC
TRBV7-2,TRBJ2-3,NA,few,CASSPGENTQYF,TGTGCCAGCAGCCCCGGGGAGAATACGCAGTATTTT
TRBV27,TRBJ1-1,NA,NA,CASSEYRESGEAFF,TGTGCCAGCAGTGAATACAGGGAAAGCGGTGAAGCTTTCTTT
TRBV4-1,TRBJ2-3,NA,NA,CASSHIGRGPSTDTQYF,TGCGCCAGCAGCCATATCGGGCGAGGGCCTAGCACAGATACGCAGTATTTT
TRBV12-2,TRBJ2-7,NA,few,CASRLAVVPKNEQYF,TGTGCAAGTCGCTTAGCGGTTGTTCCTAAGAACGAGCAGTACTTC
TRBV28,TRBJ1-5,TRBD1,NA,CASSIRGGTGVGQPQHF,TGTGCCAGCAGTATCCGGGGCGGAACAGGGGTCGGTCAGCCCCAGCATTTT
TRBV7-2,TRBJ2-1,TRBD2,NA,CASSYSGINYNEQFF,TGTGCCAGCAGTTATAGCGGGATTAACTACAATGAGCAGTTCTTC
TRBV27,TRBJ1-4,TRBD1,NA,CASSQTGVGEKLFF,TGTGCCAGCAGTCAGACAGGGGTAGGAGAAAAACTGTTTTTT
TRBV14,TRBJ1-1,NA,NA,CASSQERWNTEAFF,TGTGCCAGCAGCCAAGAACGGTGGAACACTGAAGCTTTCTTT
TRBV4-3,TRBJ1-1,TRBD1,once,CASSQETGGGTEAFF,TGCGCCAGCAGCCAAGAAACAGGGGGTGGCACTGAAGCTTTCTTT
TRBV3-1/TRBV3-2,TRBJ1-2,NA,NA,CASSQGRAYGYTF,TGTGCCAGCAGCCAAGGCAGGGCCTATGGCTACACCTTC
TRBV5-1,TRBJ1-1,TRBD1,NA,CASSLVGTGSTEAFF,TGCGCCAGCAGCTTGGTTGGGACAGGGAGTACTGAAGCTTTCTTT
TRBV27,TRBJ2-1,NA,NA,CASSSNYNEQFF,TGTGCCAGCAGTTCCAACTACAATGAGCAGTTCTTC
TRBV27,TRBJ1-2,NA,NA,CASSLVPNYGYTF,TGTGCCAGCAGTTTAGTTCCGAACTATGGCTACACCTTC
TRBV18,TRBJ2-1,TRBD2,NA,CASSPEGTSGRQEQFF,TGTGCCAGCTCACCTGAAGGGACTAGCGGGAGACAGGAGCAGTTCTTC
TRBV15,TRBJ2-3,NA,NA,CATSGGGHPSTDTQYF,TGTGCCACCAGCGGGGGGGGACACCCTAGCACAGATACGCAGTATTTT
TRBV25-1,TRBJ2-4,NA,NA,CASSGSRQDKNIQYF,TGTGCCAGCAGTGGATCTAGACAGGACAAAAACATTCAGTACTTC
TRBV10-3,TRBJ1-1,TRBD1,once,CAISGDSYTEAFF,TGTGCCATCAGTGGGGACAGTTACACTGAAGCTTTCTTT
TRBV20-1,TRBJ1-6,NA,NA,CSASAQGYNSPLHF,TGCAGTGCTAGTGCTCAGGGTTATAATTCACCCCTCCACTTT
TRBV12-5,TRBJ1-2,TRBD1,NA,CASGLQGARSDGYTF,TGTGCTAGTGGTTTGCAGGGGGCGCGTTCCGATGGCTACACCTTC
TRBV7-2,TRBJ2-1,NA,NA,CASSLASPYNEQFF,TGTGCCAGCAGCTTAGCGAGCCCCTACAATGAGCAGTTCTTC
TRBV19,TRBJ1-1,NA,NA,CASRPWDTYTEAFF,TGTGCCAGTAGGCCCTGGGACACCTACACTGAAGCTTTCTTT
TRBV19,TRBJ2-1,TRBD2,NA,CASSIESGSSYNEQFF,TGTGCCAGTAGTATAGAGAGCGGGAGCTCCTACAATGAGCAGTTCTTC
TRBV7-9,TRBJ1-1,NA,NA,CASSLGGEYTEAFF,TGTGCCAGCAGCTTAGGGGGGGAGTACACTGAAGCTTTCTTT
TRBV18,TRBJ2-3,NA,NA,CASLRPGATRGDTQYF,TGTGCCAGCTTACGACCGGGGGCCACCAGGGGGGATACGCAGTATTTT
TRBV5-4,TRBJ2-6,NA,NA,CASSRDSGANVLTF,TGTGCCAGCAGCAGAGACTCTGGGGCCAACGTCCTGACTTTC
TRBV4-3,TRBJ1-2,TRBD1,NA,CASSQDGQGLYYGYTF,TGCGCCAGCAGCCAGGATGGACAGGGGTTGTACTATGGCTACACCTTC
TRBV30,TRBJ2-1,TRBD2,once,CAWSEGTSGRGEQFF,TGTGCCTGGAGTGAGGGTACTAGCGGGAGGGGCGAGCAGTTCTTC
TRBV4-3,TRBJ1-1,NA,NA,CASSQVNSPNTEAFF,TGCGCCAGCAGCCAAGTAAACTCCCCGAACACTGAAGCTTTCTTT